A selection of T cell receptor beta chains follows, all from one sample in a study of chemoradiotherapy in HPV16-positive cancers. Method: immunoSEQ multiplex PCR; TCRdb's copy keeps in-frame clones and lacks some. The sample holds approximately 7,700 clones, around nine tenths seen once. The starting material was tumor tissue, obtained from a patient who underwent chemoradiotherapy. These receptors all come from a human donor with HPV-associated anogenital cancer. Both conserved end residues are part of each CDR3. A D gene is named only where the DNA matches it firmly. Expanded clones are given a class, and other clones once, few, many or no size at all.

abundance,j_gene,d_gene,v_gene,CDR3aa,CDR3nt
once,TRBJ1-2,TRBD1,TRBV5-6,CASSLAPTGGTYGYTF,TGTGCCAGCAGCTTAGCCCCGACAGGGGGGACCTATGGCTACACCTTC
NA,TRBJ1-2,TRBD1,TRBV29-1,CSALQGAYGYTF,TGCAGCGCTTTACAGGGGGCTTATGGCTACACCTTC
NA,TRBJ1-3,NA,TRBV7-2,CASSRVSQGSGNTIYF,TGTGCCAGCAGCCGCGTCTCACAGGGCTCTGGAAACACCATATATTTT
few,TRBJ1-6,NA,TRBV7-9,CASSFSGEPLHF,TGTGCCAGCAGCTTTTCTGGGGAGCCCCTCCACTTT
NA,TRBJ1-1,NA,TRBV10-3,CAISEPANTEAFF,TGTGCCATCAGTGAACCAGCGAACACTGAAGCTTTCTTT
once,TRBJ2-3,NA,TRBV21-1,CASTCITSGGPYRTDTQYF,TGTGCCAGCACCTGTATTACTAGCGGGGGGCCCTATCGCACAGATACGCAGTATTTT
NA,TRBJ2-7,NA,TRBV11-1,CASSLASRYEQYF,TGTGCCAGCAGCTTGGCTAGCCGCTACGAGCAGTACTTC
NA,TRBJ2-4,TRBD2,TRBV4-2,CASSQDRGSGALNIQYF,TGTGCCAGCAGCCAAGATCGGGGTAGCGGGGCTCTAAACATTCAGTACTTC
once,TRBJ1-2,NA,TRBV28,CASSLGAGPTGYTF,TGTGCCAGCAGTTTGGGAGCAGGGCCCACCGGCTACACCTTC
once,TRBJ1-1,NA,TRBV6-5,CASSYSRLGETEAFF,TGTGCCAGCAGTTACTCGCGGTTGGGAGAAACTGAAGCTTTCTTT
NA,TRBJ1-4,NA,TRBV11-2,CASSGRRDARMANEKLFF,TGTGCCAGCAGCGGACGCAGGGATGCGAGGATGGCTAATGAAAAACTGTTTTTT
once,TRBJ2-3,NA,TRBV15,CATSRDYEAGITDTQYF,TGTGCCACCAGCAGAGATTACGAGGCAGGGATCACAGATACGCAGTATTTT
NA,TRBJ2-2,NA,TRBV7-3,CASSLVPNTGELFF,TGTGCCAGCAGCTTAGTCCCGAACACCGGGGAGCTGTTTTTT
NA,TRBJ1-2,TRBD1,TRBV19,CASSKGTPGQGLYYGYTF,TGTGCCAGTAGTAAGGGGACCCCGGGACAGGGGCTGTACTATGGCTACACCTTC
NA,TRBJ2-5,NA,TRBV19,CASSQLAGETQYF,TGTGCCAGTAGTCAACTAGCCGGGGAGACCCAGTACTTC
NA,TRBJ2-3,NA,TRBV11-2,CASSSQTSTDTQYF,TGTGCCAGCAGTTCTCAAACTAGCACAGATACGCAGTATTTT
NA,TRBJ2-1,TRBD2,TRBV27,CASSRSSGGNNEQFF,TGTGCCAGCAGCCGATCTAGCGGGGGTAACAATGAGCAGTTCTTC
NA,TRBJ1-2,NA,TRBV11-2,CASSSTISGYTF,TGTGCCAGCAGCTCAACGATTAGCGGCTACACCTTC
NA,TRBJ2-7,NA,TRBV6-6,CASSYDRSYEQYF,TGTGCCAGCAGTTATGACAGGTCCTACGAGCAGTACTTC
NA,TRBJ2-5,TRBD2,TRBV4-1,CASSLTSGSETQYF,TGCGCCAGCAGCCTGACTAGCGGGAGCGAGACCCAGTACTTC
NA,TRBJ2-5,NA,TRBV7-9,CASSLTRETQYF,TGTGCCAGCAGCTTAACGAGGGAGACCCAGTACTTC
NA,TRBJ1-2,TRBD1,TRBV5-1,CASSPSLTGENYGYTF,TGCGCCAGCAGCCCCTCGTTAACAGGGGAAAACTATGGCTACACCTTC
NA,TRBJ2-5,NA,TRBV7-2,CATREGGQGFQETQYF,TGTGCCACCAGAGAGGGGGGGCAGGGGTTCCAAGAGACCCAGTACTTC
NA,TRBJ2-2,TRBD1,TRBV18,CASSPNDRGELFF,TGTGCCAGCTCACCGAACGACAGGGGAGAGCTGTTTTTT
NA,TRBJ1-2,NA,TRBV29-1,CSVEGDGYTF,TGCAGCGTTGAAGGGGATGGCTACACCTTC
NA,TRBJ2-1,NA,TRBV11-2,CASSLTRGNNEQFF,TGTGCCAGCAGCCTAACGCGAGGGAACAATGAGCAGTTCTTC
NA,TRBJ2-5,TRBD2,TRBV15,CATSSTSGIGETQYF,TGTGCCACCAGTAGTACTAGCGGGATAGGAGAGACCCAGTACTTC
NA,TRBJ2-2,NA,TRBV19,CAIGVGGELFF,TGTGCCATAGGGGTTGGCGGGGAGCTGTTTTTT
NA,TRBJ1-1,NA,TRBV2,CASSDGQGGTEAFF,TGTGCCAGCAGTGATGGCCAGGGTGGAACTGAAGCTTTCTTT
NA,TRBJ1-5,NA,TRBV18,CASSDIRNQPQHF,TGTGCCAGCTCGGACATTCGCAATCAGCCCCAGCATTTT
NA,TRBJ2-3,NA,TRBV30,CAWSGPGPRDTQYF,TGTGCCTGGAGTGGCCCGGGACCGCGGGATACGCAGTATTTT
NA,TRBJ1-2,TRBD1,TRBV18,CASSREQGNYGYTF,TGTGCCAGCTCACGGGAACAGGGGAACTATGGCTACACCTTC
NA,TRBJ1-2,NA,TRBV4-1,CASSQDPQGLFYGYTF,TGCGCCAGCAGCCAAGATCCCCAGGGTCTCTTCTATGGCTACACCTTC
NA,TRBJ2-1,NA,TRBV5-1,CASSLGSLRGEQFF,TGCGCCAGCAGCTTGGGTAGCCTGCGGGGTGAGCAGTTCTTC
NA,TRBJ1-5,NA,TRBV10-2,CASSEVKRANQPQHF,TGCGCCAGCAGTGAGGTAAAAAGGGCGAATCAGCCCCAGCATTTT
NA,TRBJ2-1,NA,TRBV11-2,CASSLGANEQFF,TGTGCCAGCAGTTTAGGGGCCAATGAGCAGTTCTTC
NA,TRBJ2-1,NA,TRBV19,CASSKGGHYNEQFF,TGTGCCAGTAGTAAGGGGGGACACTACAATGAGCAGTTCTTC
NA,TRBJ2-4,TRBD2,TRBV28,CASNPGLAGRDKNIQYF,TGTGCCAGCAACCCTGGACTAGCGGGGAGGGACAAAAACATTCAGTACTTC
NA,TRBJ2-7,TRBD2,TRBV2,CASLSGTSSYEQYF,TGTGCCAGTCTAAGCGGGACCTCCTCCTACGAGCAGTACTTC
NA,TRBJ2-1,NA,TRBV30,CAWKGGAGPKLPFF,TGTGCCTGGAAAGGAGGGGCGGGACCTAAGTTGCCGTTCTTC
NA,TRBJ2-5,TRBD2,TRBV9,CASSVAGLAEETQYF,TGTGCCAGCAGCGTAGCTGGACTAGCGGAAGAGACCCAGTACTTC
NA,TRBJ2-5,NA,TRBV5-8,CASSSLGPGDF,TGTGCCAGCAGCTCCCTTGGACCCGGGGACTTC
once,TRBJ1-2,TRBD1,TRBV5-8,CASSGRTGGTSHGYTF,TGTGCCAGCAGCGGAAGGACAGGGGGCACTAGCCATGGCTACACCTTC
NA,TRBJ2-2,NA,TRBV7-2,CASSLVTANTGELFF,TGTGCCAGCAGCTTAGTAACGGCAAACACCGGGGAGCTGTTTTTT
NA,TRBJ1-1,TRBD1,TRBV6-1,CAPLGQGMNTEAFF,TGTGCCCCCCTGGGACAGGGAATGAACACTGAAGCTTTCTTT
NA,TRBJ1-2,NA,TRBV19,CASSITGGGSRYGYTF,TGTGCCAGTAGTATTACAGGCGGTGGGTCCAGATATGGCTACACCTTC
NA,TRBJ1-1,TRBD1,TRBV29-1,CSTRTGQGGTYTEAFF,TGCAGCACCCGGACGGGACAGGGAGGGACCTACACTGAAGCTTTCTTT
NA,TRBJ1-3,NA,TRBV5-1,CASSLGVSGNTIYF,TGCGCCAGCAGCTTGGGAGTCTCTGGAAACACCATATATTTT
NA,TRBJ1-2,NA,TRBV19,CASTNQGDTVGYGYTF,TGTGCCAGTACCAACCAAGGGGACACGGTTGGCTATGGCTACACCTTC
NA,TRBJ2-3,NA,TRBV7-9,CASRQTQTTDTQYF,TGTGCCAGCAGACAGACTCAAACCACAGATACGCAGTATTTT
NA,TRBJ1-1,TRBD1,TRBV27,CASSLSQGAEAFF,TGTGCCAGCAGTTTATCGCAGGGGGCTGAAGCTTTCTTT
few,TRBJ2-1,NA,TRBV11-2,CASSQDLAGSGYNEQFF,TGTGCCAGCAGCCAGGACCTTGCCGGGAGTGGGTACAATGAGCAGTTCTTC
NA,TRBJ2-2,TRBD1,TRBV7-9,CASSLSVRGRSGELFF,TGTGCCAGCAGCTTATCGGTCAGGGGGCGGTCCGGGGAGCTGTTTTTT
NA,TRBJ1-1,NA,TRBV29-1,CSVEEGTEAFF,TGCAGCGTTGAAGAGGGGACTGAAGCTTTCTTT
NA,TRBJ2-7,NA,TRBV7-3,CASSYPCPSSSYEQYF,TGTGCCAGCAGCTACCCCTGCCCTTCGAGCTCCTACGAGCAGTACTTC
NA,TRBJ1-2,NA,TRBV10-3,CAISGGDYGYTF,TGTGCCATCAGTGGGGGTGACTATGGCTACACCTTC